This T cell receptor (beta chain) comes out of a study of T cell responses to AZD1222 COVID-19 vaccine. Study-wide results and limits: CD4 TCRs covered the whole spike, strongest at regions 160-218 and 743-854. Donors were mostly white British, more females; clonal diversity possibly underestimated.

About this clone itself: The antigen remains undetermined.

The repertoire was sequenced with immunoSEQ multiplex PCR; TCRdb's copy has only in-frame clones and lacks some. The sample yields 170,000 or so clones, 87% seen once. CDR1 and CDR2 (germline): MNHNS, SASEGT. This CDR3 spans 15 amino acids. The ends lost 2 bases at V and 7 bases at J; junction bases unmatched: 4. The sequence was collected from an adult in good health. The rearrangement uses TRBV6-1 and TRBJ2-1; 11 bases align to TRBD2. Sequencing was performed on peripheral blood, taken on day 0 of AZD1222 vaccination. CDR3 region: CASSELTSGRNEQFF. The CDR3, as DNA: TGTGCCAGCAGTGAATTAACTAGCGGGAGAAATGAGCAGTTCTTC.